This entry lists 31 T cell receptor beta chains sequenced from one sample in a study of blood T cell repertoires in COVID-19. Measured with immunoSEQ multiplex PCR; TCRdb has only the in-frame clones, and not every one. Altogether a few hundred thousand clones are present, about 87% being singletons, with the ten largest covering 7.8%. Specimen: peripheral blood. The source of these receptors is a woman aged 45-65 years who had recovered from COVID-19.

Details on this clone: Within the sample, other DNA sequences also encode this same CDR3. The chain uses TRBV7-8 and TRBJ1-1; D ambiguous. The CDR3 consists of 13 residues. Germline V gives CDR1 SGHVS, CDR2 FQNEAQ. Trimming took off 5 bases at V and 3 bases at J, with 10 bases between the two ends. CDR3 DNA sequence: TGTGCCAGCAGCAGAGCTCGGGACACTGAAGCTTTCTTT. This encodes CASSRARDTEAFF.

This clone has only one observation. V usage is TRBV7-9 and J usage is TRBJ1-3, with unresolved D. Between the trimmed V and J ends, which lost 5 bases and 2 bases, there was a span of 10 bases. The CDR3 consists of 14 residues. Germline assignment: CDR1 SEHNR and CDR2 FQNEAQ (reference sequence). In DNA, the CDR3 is TGTGCCAGCAGCAATAGCATCACTGGAAACACCATATATTTT. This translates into CASSNSITGNTIYF.

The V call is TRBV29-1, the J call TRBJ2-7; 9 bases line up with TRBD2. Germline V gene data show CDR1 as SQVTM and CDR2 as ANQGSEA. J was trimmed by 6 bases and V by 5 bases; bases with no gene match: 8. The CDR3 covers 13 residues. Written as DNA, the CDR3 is TGCAGCGTTTTGTCTCTAGCGGGACGCGAGCAGTACTTC. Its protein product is CSVLSLAGREQYF.

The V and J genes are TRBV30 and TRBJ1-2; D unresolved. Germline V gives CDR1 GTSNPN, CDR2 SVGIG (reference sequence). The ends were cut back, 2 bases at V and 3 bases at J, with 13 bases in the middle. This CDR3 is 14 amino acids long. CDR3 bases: TGTGCCTGGAGTCCCCCGCCCTACTACTATGGCTACACCTTC. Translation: CAWSPPPYYYGYTF.

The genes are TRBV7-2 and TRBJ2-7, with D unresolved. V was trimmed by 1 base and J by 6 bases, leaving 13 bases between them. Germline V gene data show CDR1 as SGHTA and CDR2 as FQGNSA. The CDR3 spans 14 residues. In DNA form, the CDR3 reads TGTGCCAGCAGCTTAGTTCCCAGACTCGGCGAGCAGTACTTC. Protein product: CASSLVPRLGEQYF.

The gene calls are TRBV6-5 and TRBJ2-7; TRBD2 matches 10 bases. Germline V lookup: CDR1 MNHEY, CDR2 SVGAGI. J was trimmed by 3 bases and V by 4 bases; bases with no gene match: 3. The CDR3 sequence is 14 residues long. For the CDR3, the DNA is TGTGCCAGCAGTTCCGGGACTAGCGTCTACGAGCAGTACTTC. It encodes CASSSGTSVYEQYF.

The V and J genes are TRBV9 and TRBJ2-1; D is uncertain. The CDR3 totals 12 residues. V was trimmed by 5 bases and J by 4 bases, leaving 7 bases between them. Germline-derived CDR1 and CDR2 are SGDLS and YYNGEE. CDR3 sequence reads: CASSHIYNEQFF. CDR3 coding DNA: TGTGCCAGCAGTCACATATACAATGAGCAGTTCTTC.

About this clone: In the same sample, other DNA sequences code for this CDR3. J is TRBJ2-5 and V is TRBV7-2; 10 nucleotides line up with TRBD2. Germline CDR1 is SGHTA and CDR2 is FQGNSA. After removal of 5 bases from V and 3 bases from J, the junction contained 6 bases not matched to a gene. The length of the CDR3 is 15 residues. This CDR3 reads CASSLGLAGEETQYF. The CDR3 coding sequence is TGTGCCAGCAGCCTCGGGCTAGCGGGAGAAGAGACCCAGTACTTC.

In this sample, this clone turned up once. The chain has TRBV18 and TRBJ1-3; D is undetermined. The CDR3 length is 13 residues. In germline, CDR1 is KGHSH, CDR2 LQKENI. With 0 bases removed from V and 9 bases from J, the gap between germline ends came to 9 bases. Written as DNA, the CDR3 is TGTGCCAGCTCACCACCGCGATCCTTCACCATATATTTT. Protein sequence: CASSPPRSFTIYF.

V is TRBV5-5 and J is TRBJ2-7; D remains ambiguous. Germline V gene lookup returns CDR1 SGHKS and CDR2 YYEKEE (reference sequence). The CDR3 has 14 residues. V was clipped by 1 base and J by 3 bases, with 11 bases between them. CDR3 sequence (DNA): TGTGCCAGCAGCTTGTCGGCAGCGAGCTACGAGCAGTACTTC. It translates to CASSLSAASYEQYF. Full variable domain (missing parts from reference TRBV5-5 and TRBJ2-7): DAGVTQSPTHLIKTRGQQVTLRCSPISGHKSVSWYQQVLGQGPQFIFQYYEKEERGRGNFPDRFSARQFPNYSSELNVNALLLGDSALYLCASSLSAASYEQYFGPGTRLTVT.

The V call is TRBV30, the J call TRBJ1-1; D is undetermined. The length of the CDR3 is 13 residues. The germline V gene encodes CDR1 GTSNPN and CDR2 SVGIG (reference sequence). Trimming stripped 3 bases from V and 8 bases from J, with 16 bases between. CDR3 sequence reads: CAWRPNVREEAFF. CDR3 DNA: TGTGCCTGGAGGCCAAATGTACGGGAGGAAGCTTTCTTT.

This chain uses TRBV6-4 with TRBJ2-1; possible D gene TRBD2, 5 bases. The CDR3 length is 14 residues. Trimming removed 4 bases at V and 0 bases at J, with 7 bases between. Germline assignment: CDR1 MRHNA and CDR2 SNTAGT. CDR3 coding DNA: TGTGCCAGCAGTGTGGGGAGCTCCTACAATGAGCAGTTCTTC. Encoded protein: CASSVGSSYNEQFF.

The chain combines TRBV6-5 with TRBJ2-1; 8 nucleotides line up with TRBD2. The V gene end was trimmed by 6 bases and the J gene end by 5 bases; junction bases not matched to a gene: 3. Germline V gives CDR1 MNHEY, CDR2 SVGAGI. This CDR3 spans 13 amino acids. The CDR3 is CASSRGGHNEQFF. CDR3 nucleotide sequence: TGTGCCAGCAGCCGCGGGGGGCACAATGAGCAGTTCTTC.

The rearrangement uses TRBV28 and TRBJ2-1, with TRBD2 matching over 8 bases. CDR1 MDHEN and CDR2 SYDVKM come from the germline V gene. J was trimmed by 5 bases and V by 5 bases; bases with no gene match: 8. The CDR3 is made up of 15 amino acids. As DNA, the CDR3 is TGTGCCAGCAGTCCCCTTGCGGGGGGAGACAATGAGCAGTTCTTC. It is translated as CASSPLAGGDNEQFF.

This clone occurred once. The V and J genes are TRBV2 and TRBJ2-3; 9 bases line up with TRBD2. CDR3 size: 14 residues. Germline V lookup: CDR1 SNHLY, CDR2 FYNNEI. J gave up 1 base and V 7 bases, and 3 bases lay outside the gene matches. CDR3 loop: CASTRTSGTDTQYF. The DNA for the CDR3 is TGTGCCAGCACTAGGACTAGCGGCACAGATACGCAGTATTTT. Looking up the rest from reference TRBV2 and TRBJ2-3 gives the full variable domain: EPEVTQTPSHQVTQMGQEVILRCVPISNHLYFYWYRQILGQKVEFLVSFYNNEISEKSEIFDDQFSVERPDGSNFTLKIRSTKLEDSAMYFCASTRTSGTDTQYFGPGTRLTVL.

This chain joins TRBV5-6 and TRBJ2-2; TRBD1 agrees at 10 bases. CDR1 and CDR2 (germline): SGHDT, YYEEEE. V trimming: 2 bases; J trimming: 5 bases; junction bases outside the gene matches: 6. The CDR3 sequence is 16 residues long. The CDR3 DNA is TGTGCCAGCAGCTTCATGGGACAGGGGCCTACCGGGGAGCTGTTTTTT. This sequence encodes CASSFMGQGPTGELFF. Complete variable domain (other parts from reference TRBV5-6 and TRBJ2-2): DAGVTQSPTHLIKTRGQQVTLRCSPKSGHDTVSWYQQALGQGPQFIFQYYEEEERQRGNFPDRFSGHQFPNYSSELNVNALLLGDSALYLCASSFMGQGPTGELFFGEGSRLTVL.

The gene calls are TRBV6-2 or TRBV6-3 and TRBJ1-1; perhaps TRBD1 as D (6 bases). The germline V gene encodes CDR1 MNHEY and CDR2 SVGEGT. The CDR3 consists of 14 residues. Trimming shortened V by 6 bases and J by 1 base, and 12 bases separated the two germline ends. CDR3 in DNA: TGTGCCAGCAGCCCACAGGGCGGGAACACTGAAGCTTTCTTT. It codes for CASSPQGGNTEAFF.

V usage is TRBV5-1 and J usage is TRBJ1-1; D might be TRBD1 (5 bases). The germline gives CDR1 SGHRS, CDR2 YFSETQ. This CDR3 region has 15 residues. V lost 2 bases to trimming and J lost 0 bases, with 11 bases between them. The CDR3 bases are TGCGCCAGCAGCTTAGGGCAGGGATTGAACACTGAAGCTTTCTTT. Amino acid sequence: CASSLGQGLNTEAFF. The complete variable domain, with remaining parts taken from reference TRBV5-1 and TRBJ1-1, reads KAGVTQTPRYLIKTRGQQVTLSCSPISGHRSVSWYQQTPGQGLQFLFEYFSETQRNKGNFPGRFSGRQFSNSRSEMNVSTLELGDSALYLCASSLGQGLNTEAFFGQGTRLTVV.

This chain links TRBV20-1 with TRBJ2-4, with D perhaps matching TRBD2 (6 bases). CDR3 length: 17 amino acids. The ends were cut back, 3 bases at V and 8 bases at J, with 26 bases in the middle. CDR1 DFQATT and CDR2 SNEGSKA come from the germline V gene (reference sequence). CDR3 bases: TGCAGTGCTAGTCCCCCCCCACGCGGGGTCGCCTTGGACATTCAGTACTTC. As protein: CSASPPPRGVALDIQYF.

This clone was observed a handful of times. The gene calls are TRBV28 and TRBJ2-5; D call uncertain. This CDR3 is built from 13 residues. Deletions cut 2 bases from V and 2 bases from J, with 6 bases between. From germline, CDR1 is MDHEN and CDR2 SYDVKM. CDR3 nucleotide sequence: TGTGCCAGCAGTTTAGCGATACAAGAGACCCAGTACTTC. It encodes CASSLAIQETQYF.

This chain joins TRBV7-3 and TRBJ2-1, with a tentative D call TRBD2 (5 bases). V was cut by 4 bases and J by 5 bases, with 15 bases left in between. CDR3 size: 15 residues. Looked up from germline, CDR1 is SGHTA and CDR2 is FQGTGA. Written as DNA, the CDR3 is TGTGCCAGCAGCTCTGCTTCGGACGGGGACAATGAGCAGTTCTTC. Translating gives CASSSASDGDNEQFF.

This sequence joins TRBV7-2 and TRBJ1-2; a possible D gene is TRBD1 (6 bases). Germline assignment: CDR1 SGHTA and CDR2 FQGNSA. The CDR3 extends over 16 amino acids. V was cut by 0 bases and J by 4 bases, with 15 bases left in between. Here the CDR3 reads CASSLAPGGSSYGYTF. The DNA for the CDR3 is TGTGCCAGCAGCTTAGCTCCGGGGGGCTCGAGCTATGGCTACACCTTC.

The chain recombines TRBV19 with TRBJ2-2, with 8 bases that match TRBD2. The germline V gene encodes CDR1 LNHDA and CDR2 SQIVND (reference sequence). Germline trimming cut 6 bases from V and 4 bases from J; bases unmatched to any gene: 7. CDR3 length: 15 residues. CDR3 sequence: CASRPGLAGTGELFF. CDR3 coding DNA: TGTGCCAGTAGACCAGGACTAGCTGGCACCGGGGAGCTGTTTTTT. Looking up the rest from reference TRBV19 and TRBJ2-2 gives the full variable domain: DGGITQSPKYLFRKEGQNVTLSCEQNLNHDAMYWYRQDPGQGLRLIYYSQIVNDFQKGDIAEGYSVSREKKESFPLTVTSAQKNPTAFYLCASRPGLAGTGELFFGEGSRLTVL.

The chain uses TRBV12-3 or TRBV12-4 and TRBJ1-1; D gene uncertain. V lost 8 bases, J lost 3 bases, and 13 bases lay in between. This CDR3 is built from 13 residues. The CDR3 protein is CASRPFRDTEAFF. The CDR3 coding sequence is TGTGCCAGCCGCCCGTTTCGGGACACTGAAGCTTTCTTT.

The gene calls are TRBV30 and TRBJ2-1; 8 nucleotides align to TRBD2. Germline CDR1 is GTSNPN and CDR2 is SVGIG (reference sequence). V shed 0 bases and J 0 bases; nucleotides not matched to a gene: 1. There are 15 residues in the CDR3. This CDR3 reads CAWSVSGSSYNEQFF. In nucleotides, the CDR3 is TGTGCCTGGAGTGTGAGCGGGAGCTCCTACAATGAGCAGTTCTTC.

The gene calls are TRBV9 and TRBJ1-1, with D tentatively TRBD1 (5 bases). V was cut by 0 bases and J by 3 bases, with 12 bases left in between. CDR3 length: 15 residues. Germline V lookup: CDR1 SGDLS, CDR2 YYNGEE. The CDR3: CASSVASGMYTEAFF. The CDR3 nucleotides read TGTGCCAGCAGCGTAGCGTCAGGGATGTACACTGAAGCTTTCTTT.

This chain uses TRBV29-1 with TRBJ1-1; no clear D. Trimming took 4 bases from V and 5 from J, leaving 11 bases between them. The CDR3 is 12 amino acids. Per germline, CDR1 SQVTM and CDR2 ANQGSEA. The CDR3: CSVAFRVTEAFF. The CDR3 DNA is TGCAGCGTTGCGTTTCGGGTAACTGAAGCTTTCTTT.

The CDR3 DNA reads as TGCGCCAGCAGTGTATGGACAGTGGATAATTCACCCCTCCACTTT. Translated, it gives CASSVWTVDNSPLHF. The chain recombines TRBV10-2 with TRBJ1-6; weak D call: TRBD1 (6 bases). Trimming cost V 4 bases and J 5 bases, with 12 bases left between them. The CDR3 is 15 amino acids. Germline CDR1 reads WSHSY; CDR2 reads SAAADI.

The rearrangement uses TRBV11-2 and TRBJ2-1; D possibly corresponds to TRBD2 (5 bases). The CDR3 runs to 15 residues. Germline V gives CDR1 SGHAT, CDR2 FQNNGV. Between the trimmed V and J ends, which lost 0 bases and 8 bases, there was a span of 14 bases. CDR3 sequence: CASSLDYHGEDEQFF. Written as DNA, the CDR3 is TGTGCCAGCAGCTTAGATTACCACGGGGAAGATGAGCAGTTCTTC.

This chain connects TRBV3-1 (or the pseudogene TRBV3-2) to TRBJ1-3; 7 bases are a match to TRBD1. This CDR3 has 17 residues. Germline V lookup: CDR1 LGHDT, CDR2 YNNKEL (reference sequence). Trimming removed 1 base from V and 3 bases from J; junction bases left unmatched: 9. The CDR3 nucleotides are TGTGCCAGCAGCCAAGTTGGGACAGCCTCACTTGGAAACACCATATATTTT. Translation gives CASSQVGTASLGNTIYF.

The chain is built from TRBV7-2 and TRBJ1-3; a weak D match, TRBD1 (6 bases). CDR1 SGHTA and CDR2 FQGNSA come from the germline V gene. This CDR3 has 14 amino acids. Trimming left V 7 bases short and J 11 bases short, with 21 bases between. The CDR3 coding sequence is TGTGCCAGCACCCCCCGCAGGGGAGTTTTCCCCATATATTTT. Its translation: CASTPRRGVFPIYF.